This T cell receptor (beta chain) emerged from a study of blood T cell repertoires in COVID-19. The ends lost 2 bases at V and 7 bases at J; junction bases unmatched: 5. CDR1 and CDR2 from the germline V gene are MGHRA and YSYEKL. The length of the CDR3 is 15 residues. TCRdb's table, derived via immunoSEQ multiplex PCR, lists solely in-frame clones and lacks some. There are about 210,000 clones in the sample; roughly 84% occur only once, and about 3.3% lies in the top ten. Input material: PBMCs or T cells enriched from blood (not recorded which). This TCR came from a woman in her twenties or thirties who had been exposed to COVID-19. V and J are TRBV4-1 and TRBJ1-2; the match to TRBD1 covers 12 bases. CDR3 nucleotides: TGCGCCAGCAGCCAACTCGGGACAGGGGGCAGTGGCTACACCTTC. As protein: CASSQLGTGGSGYTF.